The 9 T cell receptor beta chains below all came from one sample that was sequenced in a study of blood T cells in healthy people across ages. Alongside a J-beta primer mix, a sample-barcoded 5' primer served in a second PCR lasting 7 to 11 cycles. Via MiXCR, TCRdb re-called the 5' RACE reads, giving one row per CDR3 protein. This table has 1 million or so distinct CDR3 sequences, more than 35% appearing once. Sequences were obtained from blood. The source of these receptors is a woman aged 55-70 years in good health.

The chain has TRBV6-1 and TRBJ2-5, with a tentative D call TRBD2 (5 bases). This CDR3 is 17 amino acids long. The V and J ends lost 4 bases and 4 bases respectively, with 22 bases between them. Germline loops: CDR1 MNHNS, CDR2 SASEGT. The CDR3: CASSGRAGGPLGETQYF. CDR3 nucleotide sequence: TGTGCCAGCAGTGGCCGGGCAGGAGGACCTTTGGGAGAGACCCAGTACTTC.

The chain joins TRBV27 to TRBJ2-5; a possible D gene is TRBD2 (5 bases). Trimming took 5 bases from V and 2 from J, leaving 12 bases between them. In germline, CDR1 is MNHEY, CDR2 SMNVEV (reference sequence). CDR3 length: 14 amino acids. CDR3 sequence reads: CASSPGEGQETQYF. DNA for the CDR3: TGTGCCAGCAGTCCCGGGGAAGGGCAAGAGACCCAGTACTTC.

This rearrangement joins TRBV6-1 to TRBJ2-1; tentatively, D is TRBD2 (5 bases). The better agreement between TRBJ2-7 and the DNA end casts doubt on the J call. Germline CDR1 is MNHNS and CDR2 is SASEGT. The CDR3 length is 15 residues. The CDR3 reads CASSAERTPYNEQYF. Written as DNA, the CDR3 is TGTGCCAGCAGTGCAGAGCGGACCCCCTACAATGAGCAGTACTTC.

This clonotype was seen more than once but under ten times. The rearrangement uses TRBV20-1 and TRBJ2-3, with D perhaps matching TRBD1 (6 bases). Germline assignment: CDR1 DFQATT and CDR2 SNEGSKA (reference sequence). The CDR3 has 14 amino acids. The ends were cut back, 0 bases at V and 6 bases at J, with 13 bases in the middle. The CDR3 protein is CSARDRGESDTQYF. CDR3 nucleotides: TGCAGTGCTAGAGACAGGGGAGAATCGGATACGCAGTATTTT.

The rearrangement joins TRBV7-9 to TRBJ1-6; 10 positions agree with TRBD1. Germline assignment: CDR1 SEHNR and CDR2 FQNEAQ (reference sequence). The CDR3 is made up of 20 amino acids. V lost 6 bases to trimming and J lost 6 bases; unmatched junction nucleotides: 20. The CDR3 here is CASSLNPGVGTGETNSPLHF. In nucleotides, the CDR3 is TGTGCCAGCAGTCTAAACCCGGGCGTCGGGACAGGGGAAACTAATTCACCCCTCCACTTT.

With regard to this clonotype: A junction end diverges from the germline sequence, so it may reflect a read error. The chain employs TRBV5-1 and TRBJ2-1; 7 bases align to TRBD1. The CDR3 covers 14 residues. CDR1 and CDR2 (germline): SGHRS, YFSETQ. The CDR3 is CASTLDRWNNEQFF. The DNA of the CDR3 is TGCGCCAGCACCTTGGACAGGTGGAACAATGAGCAGTTCTTC.

This clonotype has just a few counts. The gene calls are TRBV15 and TRBJ2-7; TRBD1 matches at 10 bases. The CDR3 contains 17 residues. Germline V gene data show CDR1 as LNHNV and CDR2 as YYDKDF (reference sequence). V lost 0 bases, J lost 5 bases, and 10 bases stayed unmatched. The CDR3 reads CATSRDRGQGVPHEQYF. The DNA of the CDR3 is TGTGCCACCAGCAGAGATAGAGGACAGGGGGTCCCCCACGAGCAGTACTTC.

There are many counts of this clonotype. This chain uses TRBV7-2 with TRBJ2-7; 8 nucleotides line up with TRBD2. V lost 1 base to trimming and J lost 4 bases; unmatched junction nucleotides: 6. This CDR3 is built from 15 residues. Germline V gene lookup returns CDR1 SGHTA and CDR2 FQGNSA. In DNA form, the CDR3 reads TGTGCCAGCAGCTTAGTTCCGGGAGGGCGGTACGAGCAGTACTTC. It is translated as CASSLVPGGRYEQYF.

The chain is built from TRBV6-6 and TRBJ1-5; tentative D call: TRBD1 (6 bases). Trimming pared 0 bases from V and 5 bases from J, leaving 17 bases between. Per germline, CDR1 MNHNY and CDR2 SVGAGI (reference sequence). The CDR3 is 17 residues long. The CDR3 spells CASSYSPGGLGDQPQHF. The CDR3, as DNA: TGTGCCAGCAGTTACTCGCCCGGGGGGCTAGGGGATCAGCCCCAGCATTTT.